The 27 T cell receptor beta chains in this list originate from one sample, sequenced in a study of cytomegalovirus exposure and HLA in healthy donors. The PCR was carried out with 60 Vbeta primers and 13 Jbeta primers. This table comes from immunoSEQ multiplex PCR, and its TCRdb copy is limited to in-frame clones, with some not included. The table has approximately 150,000 clones, 70% seen once; the top ten hold approximately 4.4%. The sample comprised PBMCs. The receptors here all came from a man aged 18 to 35 in good health and CMV-seropositive.

On this clone itself: The junction and the germline gene differ at one end; a read error may be behind it. This sequence joins TRBV7-7 and TRBJ2-2, with 7 bases matching TRBD1. The CDR3 consists of 17 residues. CDR1 and CDR2 (germline): SSHAT, FNYEAQ (reference sequence). This chain's CDR3 is CASSSSQGDRDTGELFF. For the CDR3, the DNA is TGTGCTAGCAGCTCTTCGCAGGGGGATAGGGACACCGGGGAGCTGTTTTTT.

The CDR3 reads CASSGVKDRYGYTF. CDR3 DNA: TGTGCCAGCTCAGGGGTAAAGGACCGCTATGGCTACACCTTC. The rearrangement joins TRBV25-1 to TRBJ1-2; tentative D call: TRBD1 (6 bases). Trimming removed 8 bases from V and 4 bases from J, with 17 bases in between. Germline V gene sequence: CDR1 MGHDK, CDR2 SYGVNS. The CDR3 extends over 14 amino acids.

This clone was detected a few times. This chain connects TRBV6-5 to TRBJ1-2; the match to TRBD1 covers 8 bases. V was clipped by 6 bases and J by 4 bases; unmatched bases: 7. CDR1 is MNHEY and CDR2 is SVGAGI in the germline V gene. The CDR3 is made up of 14 amino acids. In DNA form, the CDR3 reads TGTGCCAGCAGCCGGACAGGGCGGGTCTATGGCTACACCTTC. Its translation: CASSRTGRVYGYTF.

The gene calls are TRBV2 and TRBJ2-3, with 7 bases identical to TRBD2. The J segment lost 6 bases and the V segment lost 9 bases, leaving 9 bases of the junction unmatched. From germline, CDR1 is SNHLY and CDR2 FYNNEI. The CDR3 has 13 residues. CDR3 sequence (DNA): TGTGCCAGTCTGCGCGGGGGTGCTGATACGCAGTATTTT. Protein: CASLRGGADTQYF.

V usage is TRBV10-3 and J usage is TRBJ2-5, with D maybe TRBD1 (6 bases). CDR3 length equals 17 residues. Trimming removed 3 bases from V and 2 bases from J, with 19 bases in between. Germline V gene lookup returns CDR1 ENHRY and CDR2 SYGVKD. The CDR3 DNA reads TGTGCCATCAGTGAAAAAGCCAAGGGGGACCCTCAAGAGACCCAGTACTTC. This gives the protein CAISEKAKGDPQETQYF.

The rearrangement uses TRBV28 and TRBJ1-5, with a weak D call TRBD1 (6 bases). Germline V gene sequence: CDR1 MDHEN, CDR2 SYDVKM. V was clipped by 4 bases and J by 6 bases, with 16 bases between them. The CDR3 is 15 amino acids. CDR3: CASSWGMGAGQPQHF. The CDR3 bases are TGTGCCAGCAGTTGGGGCATGGGGGCGGGTCAGCCCCAGCATTTT.

The chain joins TRBV13 to TRBJ2-7; 7 nucleotides line up with TRBD1. CDR1 and CDR2 from the germline V gene are PRHDT and FYEKMQ (reference sequence). The CDR3 consists of 14 residues. J lost 6 bases, V lost 5 bases, and 10 bases had no gene match. CDR3: CASSPIDRVGEQYV. DNA for the CDR3: TGTGCCAGCAGCCCCATCGACAGGGTCGGCGAGCAGTACGTC.

V gene TRBV2 combines with J gene TRBJ1-1, with TRBD1 identical over 7 bases. V lost 8 bases, J lost 0 bases, and 6 bases stayed unmatched. This CDR3 comprises 14 residues. Germline V gene lookup returns CDR1 SNHLY and CDR2 FYNNEI. Here the CDR3 reads CASEGGQLNTEAFF. CDR3 nucleotide sequence: TGTGCCAGCGAGGGGGGACAGCTGAACACTGAAGCTTTCTTT.

The J gene is TRBJ1-1, the V gene TRBV29-1; D is ambiguous. V lost 7 bases to trimming and J lost 3 bases, with 6 bases between them. CDR3 length: 10 residues. Germline assignment: CDR1 SQVTM and CDR2 ANQGSEA. The chain's CDR3 is CSARDTEAFF. In DNA, the CDR3 is TGCAGCGCCCGGGACACTGAAGCTTTCTTT.

This rearrangement joins TRBV5-1 to TRBJ1-4; TRBD1 agrees at 7 bases. V trimming: 4 bases; J trimming: 0 bases; junction bases outside the gene matches: 3. Germline CDR1 reads SGHRS; CDR2 reads YFSETQ. The CDR3 totals 15 residues. CDR3 protein: CASSLQGATNEKLFF. CDR3 nucleotide sequence: TGCGCCAGCAGCCTGCAGGGGGCAACTAATGAAAAACTGTTTTTT.

In this sample, this clone turned up a few times. The chain has TRBV5-5 and TRBJ1-2; D is undetermined. V was clipped by 3 bases and J by 4 bases, with 19 bases between them. The CDR3 consists of 16 residues. From germline, CDR1 is SGHKS and CDR2 YYEKEE (reference sequence). CDR3: CASSSPGVGPSYGYTF. In nucleotides, the CDR3 is TGTGCCAGCAGCTCACCGGGAGTTGGGCCCAGCTATGGCTACACCTTC.

The chain uses TRBV19 and TRBJ1-2; D perhaps matches TRBD1 (5 bases). The CDR3 extends over 15 amino acids. V lost 7 bases, J lost 4 bases, and 19 bases lay in between. Looked up from germline, CDR1 is LNHDA and CDR2 is SQIVND (reference sequence). The CDR3 here is CASNLQGIDVYGYTF. The CDR3 DNA is TGTGCCAGTAACCTTCAGGGAATAGACGTCTATGGCTACACCTTC.

The CDR3, as DNA: TGTGCCAGCAGCACCGGGACAGCTTATGGCTACACCTTC. Translated, it gives CASSTGTAYGYTF. The chain uses TRBV5-6 and TRBJ1-2; 7 bases fit TRBD1. The ends lost 4 bases at V and 5 bases at J; junction bases unmatched: 5. This CDR3 is built from 13 residues. CDR1 is SGHDT, CDR2 YYEEEE, per germline. Full variable domain (remainder filled in from reference TRBV5-6 and TRBJ1-2): DAGVTQSPTHLIKTRGQQVTLRCSPKSGHDTVSWYQQALGQGPQFIFQYYEEEERQRGNFPDRFSGHQFPNYSSELNVNALLLGDSALYLCASSTGTAYGYTFGSGTRLTVV.

This sequence joins TRBV6-4 and TRBJ2-3; TRBD2 matches at 7 bases. Germline V gene lookup returns CDR1 MRHNA and CDR2 SNTAGT. The CDR3 sequence is 15 residues long. V lost 0 bases, J lost 2 bases, and 2 bases stayed unmatched. This chain's CDR3 is CASSDSAGSTDTQYF. DNA for the CDR3: TGTGCCAGCAGTGACTCAGCGGGGTCCACAGATACGCAGTATTTT.

This clone was recorded once. The V gene is TRBV1, the J gene TRBJ2-4; no DNA check was done on the table's D call, TRBD2. TRBV1 is recorded as a pseudogene. The CDR3 is made up of 17 amino acids. This CDR3 reads CTSSQDRDSSQINIQYF. Here the CDR3 DNA reads TGCACCAGCAGCCAAGATAGAGACTCCTCCCAAATCAACATTCAGTACTTC.

This clone has just one count. The CDR3 coding sequence is TGTGCCAGCAGCGCGGGAGGTTTTTCAGATACGCAGTATTTT. This gives the protein CASSAGGFSDTQYF. This sequence joins TRBV2 and TRBJ2-3; 8 bases are a match to TRBD2. Trimming removed 6 bases from V and 4 bases from J; junction bases left unmatched: 6. Per the germline V gene, CDR1 is SNHLY and CDR2 is FYNNEI. The CDR3 length is 14 residues.

This clone appeared a few times. V is TRBV6-1 and J is TRBJ2-7; D is perhaps TRBD1 (6 bases). The CDR3 loop spans 13 amino acids. V lost 6 bases and J 1 base, leaving 10 bases between the germline ends. Per the germline V gene, CDR1 is MNHNS and CDR2 is SASEGT. CDR3 coding DNA: TGTGCCAGCAGGACTACAGGGTCCTACGAGCAGTACGTC. Translated: CASRTTGSYEQYV.

The V gene is TRBV5-1, the J gene TRBJ2-2; the D is unclear. The CDR3 is 12 amino acids. Germline CDR1 reads SGHRS; CDR2 reads YFSETQ. V lost 4 bases, J lost 4 bases, and 5 bases lay in between. The CDR3 region has the DNA TGCGCCAGCAGCGCCAGCACCGGGGAGCTGTTTTTT. This encodes CASSASTGELFF.

The chain uses TRBV7-2 and TRBJ1-3; D is perhaps TRBD1 (6 bases). V lost 4 bases, J lost 2 bases, and 15 bases lay in between. CDR3 length: 16 amino acids. The germline V gene encodes CDR1 SGHTA and CDR2 FQGNSA. The CDR3 bases are TGTGCCAGCAGCTCCTCGACAGGAACAACTGGAAACACCATATATTTT. It is translated as CASSSSTGTTGNTIYF.

This clone appeared a few times. This chain uses TRBV9 with TRBJ1-4; no clear D gene. CDR1 is SGDLS, CDR2 YYNGEE, per germline. This CDR3 has 13 residues. V lost 3 bases and J lost 7, with 10 bases in between. As DNA, the CDR3 is TGTGCCAGCAGCGGCCCCATCGGTGAAAAACTGTTTTTT. As protein: CASSGPIGEKLFF.

V is TRBV7-2 and J is TRBJ2-4; a weak D match, TRBD1 (7 bases). Trimming took off 1 base at V and 2 bases at J, with 15 bases between the two ends. Germline lookup yields CDR1 SGHTA and CDR2 FQGNSA. CDR3 size: 17 residues. The CDR3 spells CASSLVRAGGTKNIQYF. Written as DNA, the CDR3 is TGTGCCAGCAGCTTAGTTAGGGCAGGGGGGACCAAAAACATTCAGTACTTC.

The V and J genes are TRBV25-1 and TRBJ2-5; TRBD1 agrees at 8 bases. The length of the CDR3 is 15 residues. Trimming removed 5 bases from V and 5 bases from J; junction bases left unmatched: 10. CDR1 and CDR2 from the germline V gene are MGHDK and SYGVNS. Written as DNA, the CDR3 is TGTGCCAGCAGTACTCCGGGCAGGGGGCCGGAGACCCAGTACTTC. Translation: CASSTPGRGPETQYF.

The chain links TRBV4-2 to TRBJ1-5, with TRBD1 matching over 9 bases. With V trimmed by 4 bases and J by 4 bases, 8 bases remained unmatched. The CDR3 runs to 16 residues. CDR1 is LGHNA and CDR2 is YNFKEQ in the germline V gene. The CDR3 sequence is CASSPRDRVRNQPQHF. DNA of the CDR3: TGTGCCAGCAGCCCCCGGGACAGGGTGAGGAATCAGCCCCAGCATTTT.

This clone came up a few times. V and J are TRBV5-1 and TRBJ2-3; 7 nucleotides line up with TRBD2. The CDR3 totals 16 residues. From germline, CDR1 is SGHRS and CDR2 YFSETQ. V lost 4 bases, J lost 5 bases, and 13 bases stayed unmatched. CDR3 nucleotides: TGCGCCAGCAGCCATTCCATGGGGGAGGGCGGAGATACGCAGTATTTT. Its translation is CASSHSMGEGGDTQYF.

The V and J genes are TRBV5-1 and TRBJ2-1; D may be TRBD1 (5 bases). Trimming pared 4 bases from V and 14 bases from J, leaving 16 bases between. The CDR3 totals 12 residues. The germline CDR1 and CDR2 sequences are SGHRS and YFSETQ. Here the CDR3 reads CASSRGGTDKFF. In DNA, the CDR3 is TGCGCCAGCAGCAGGGGCGGAACGGATAAGTTCTTC.

This clone was recorded a few times. The J gene is TRBJ1-1, the V gene TRBV6-1, with 7 nucleotides matching TRBD1. Trimming at V came to 2 bases and at J to 0 bases, leaving 6 bases not matched to a gene. The CDR3 runs to 16 residues. Per germline, CDR1 MNHNS and CDR2 SASEGT. The CDR3 bases are TGTGCCAGCAGTGAACCCAGGGGGAGAATGAACACTGAAGCTTTCTTT. It codes for CASSEPRGRMNTEAFF.

This chain joins TRBV19 and TRBJ1-2; tentative D call: TRBD1 (6 bases). Germline CDR1 and CDR2: LNHDA and SQIVND (reference sequence). The CDR3 runs 12 residues. Trimming stripped 8 bases from V and 8 bases from J, with 15 bases between. The CDR3 DNA is TGTGCCAGTCAGACACAGGGAATGGGCTACACCTTC. Its protein is CASQTQGMGYTF.